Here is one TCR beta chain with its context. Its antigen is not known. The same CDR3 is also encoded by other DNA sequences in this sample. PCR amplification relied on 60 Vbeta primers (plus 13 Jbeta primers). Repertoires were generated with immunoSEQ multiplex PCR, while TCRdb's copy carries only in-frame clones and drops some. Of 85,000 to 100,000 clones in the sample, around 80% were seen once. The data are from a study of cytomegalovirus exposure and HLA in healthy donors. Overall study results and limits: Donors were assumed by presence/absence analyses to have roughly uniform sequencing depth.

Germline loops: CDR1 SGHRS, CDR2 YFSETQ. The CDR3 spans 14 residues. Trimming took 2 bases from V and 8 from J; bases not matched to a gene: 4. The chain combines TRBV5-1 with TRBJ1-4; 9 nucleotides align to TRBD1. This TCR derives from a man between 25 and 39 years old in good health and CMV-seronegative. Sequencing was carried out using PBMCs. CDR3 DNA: TGCGCCAGCAGCTTACAGGGGGCTGGGGAAAAACTGTTTTTT. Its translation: CASSLQGAGEKLFF.